The clone carrying this TCR beta chain has more than one count but fewer than ten. This record comes from a study of cytomegalovirus exposure and HLA in healthy donors. In germline, CDR1 is SGHKS, CDR2 YYEKEE (reference sequence). The CDR3 runs to 15 residues. Deletions cut 5 bases from V and 4 bases from J, with 18 bases between. A multiplex PCR was run with 60 Vbeta primers and 13 Jbeta primers. Clones were sequenced by immunoSEQ multiplex PCR, and TCRdb holds only the in-frame ones, with some missing. The table lists 55,000 to 65,000 clones, roughly 77% of them singletons, with roughly 3.3% in the top ten.

The sequenced sample was PBMCs. The source of this sequence is a woman aged 40 to 50 in good health and CMV-seropositive. The V gene is TRBV5-5, the J gene TRBJ1-2; TRBD1 might be the D (6 bases). The CDR3 is CASSLTGKGSYGYTF. The CDR3 DNA follows: TGTGCCAGCAGTCTTACAGGGAAGGGCTCCTATGGCTACACCTTC.